Listed here are 30 T cell receptor beta chains from one sample, sequenced in a study of blood T cell repertoires in COVID-19. The protocol was immunoSEQ multiplex PCR, while the TCRdb copy is restricted to in-frame clones and leaves out a portion. The table has tens of thousands of clones, around 90% seen once. Sequenced input: peripheral blood. These TCRs come from a woman between 70 and 85 years old with acute or convalescent COVID-19.

The V call is TRBV11-2, the J call TRBJ1-3; D is possibly TRBD1 (5 bases). The CDR3 consists of 17 residues. Per the germline V gene, CDR1 is SGHAT and CDR2 is FQNNGV. V lost 5 bases and J lost 0, with 17 bases in between. The CDR3 DNA follows: TGTGCCAGCAGCCCTACCTGGTCAGGGCGCTCTGGAAACACCATATATTTT. It translates to CASSPTWSGRSGNTIYF.

The chain joins TRBV19 to TRBJ2-1, with 9 bases that match TRBD1. This CDR3 region has 15 residues. Per the germline V gene, CDR1 is LNHDA and CDR2 is SQIVND (reference sequence). V lost 5 bases and J lost 9; bases outside the gene matches: 11. CDR3 sequence reads: CASSETGGHSREQFF. In DNA form, the CDR3 reads TGTGCCAGTAGTGAGACAGGGGGACATTCTCGTGAGCAGTTCTTC.

This chain connects TRBV6-5 to TRBJ2-7; tentatively, D is TRBD1 (6 bases). CDR3 length equals 15 residues. Trimming removed 6 bases at V and 7 bases at J, with 22 bases between. Looked up from germline, CDR1 is MNHEY and CDR2 is SVGAGI. CDR3: CASSRGPIQRGEQYF. DNA for the CDR3: TGTGCCAGCAGCCGTGGACCGATCCAAAGGGGGGAGCAGTACTTC.

The chain carries TRBV2 and TRBJ2-7; 12 positions agree with TRBD2. V lost 6 bases and J lost 3; bases outside the gene matches: 12. CDR1 SNHLY and CDR2 FYNNEI come from the germline V gene. The CDR3 has 17 amino acids. The CDR3 sequence: CASSNPPTSGSYYEQYF. The CDR3 DNA follows: TGTGCCAGCAGCAACCCCCCGACTAGCGGGAGTTACTACGAGCAGTACTTC.

The chain recombines TRBV27 with TRBJ1-2; the D gene is possibly TRBD1 (5 bases). The V end was cut by 6 bases, the J end by 8 bases, with 25 bases between. The CDR3 is 16 amino acids. Germline V gives CDR1 MNHEY, CDR2 SMNVEV (reference sequence). In DNA, the CDR3 is TGTGCCAGCAGGGACTATACAGGATCATCCGGCGGGGGCTACACCTTC. It translates to CASRDYTGSSGGGYTF.

V gene TRBV11-2 combines with J gene TRBJ1-6; the D is unclear. The germline gives CDR1 SGHAT, CDR2 FQNNGV. CDR3 size: 14 residues. V was clipped by 9 bases and J by 1 base, with 10 bases between them. The CDR3 DNA sequence: TGTGCCAGTGCCGGTATTTCCTATAATTCACCCCTCCACTTT. Protein: CASAGISYNSPLHF.

The chain carries TRBV13 and TRBJ2-2; D not resolved. V lost 3 bases to trimming and J lost 7 bases, with 3 bases between them. The CDR3 runs 11 residues. Germline V CDR1 and CDR2: PRHDT, FYEKMQ (reference sequence). Here the CDR3 reads CASSFYGELFF. CDR3 DNA: TGTGCCAGCAGCTTCTACGGGGAGCTGTTTTTT.

This clone was detected once. The chain uses TRBV11-2 and TRBJ2-1; the D is unclear. The germline V and J ends were trimmed by 1 base and 4 bases, with 5 bases remaining between them. Germline loops: CDR1 SGHAT, CDR2 FQNNGV. CDR3 length: 13 residues. CDR3 amino acids: CASSLVPYNEQFF. CDR3 in DNA: TGTGCCAGCAGCTTAGTTCCGTACAATGAGCAGTTCTTC.

This sequence joins TRBV18 and TRBJ1-1; 7 bases match TRBD1. The junction had 12 bases not matched to a gene; V was cut back by 6 bases and J by 5 bases. There are 15 residues in the CDR3. Germline V lookup: CDR1 KGHSH, CDR2 LQKENI. CDR3 nucleotides: TGTGCCAGCTCGAGCGGAAGGGGGCTCTGGACTGAAGCTTTCTTT. It yields the protein CASSSGRGLWTEAFF.

This clone was detected a few times. V is TRBV5-1 and J is TRBJ1-1; possibly TRBD1 for D (5 bases). Trimming cost V 3 bases and J 2 bases, with 8 bases left between them. In germline, CDR1 is SGHRS, CDR2 YFSETQ. This CDR3 is built from 13 residues. CDR3 protein: CASSYDRNTEAFF. In DNA, the CDR3 is TGCGCCAGCAGCTATGACAGAAACACTGAAGCTTTCTTT.

The chain has TRBV30 and TRBJ2-3, with 8 bases fitting TRBD2. This CDR3 comprises 15 residues. J gave up 2 bases and V 0 bases, and 4 bases lay outside the gene matches. Germline CDR1 GTSNPN, CDR2 SVGIG (reference sequence). The CDR3, as DNA: TGTGCCTGGAGTGTACAAGCGGGAGTCACAGATACGCAGTATTTT. It encodes CAWSVQAGVTDTQYF. Complete variable domain (other parts from reference TRBV30 and TRBJ2-3): SQTIHQWPATLVQPVGSPLSLECTVEGTSNPNLYWYRQAAGRGLQLLFYSVGIGQISSEVPQNLSASRPQDRQFILSSKKLLLSDSGFYLCAWSVQAGVTDTQYFGPGTRLTVL.

This CDR3 is CASSETSYEQYV. CDR3 bases: TGCGCCAGCAGTGAGACCAGCTACGAGCAGTACGTC. The chain links TRBV10-2 to TRBJ2-7; D is unclear. From germline, CDR1 is WSHSY and CDR2 SAAADI. The CDR3 extends over 12 amino acids. V shed 2 bases and J shed 3 bases, with 5 bases lying between them.

The chain has TRBV2 and TRBJ2-7; D perhaps matches TRBD1 (6 bases). The V gene's germline CDR1 is SNHLY and CDR2 FYNNEI. The V end was cut by 8 bases, the J end by 4 bases, with 15 bases between. This CDR3 comprises 13 residues. CDR3 residues: CASGDRQAYEQYV. CDR3 coding DNA: TGTGCCAGCGGCGACAGGCAGGCTTACGAGCAGTACGTC.

The rearrangement uses TRBV25-1 and TRBJ1-1; perhaps TRBD1 as D (6 bases). Trimming took off 3 bases at V and 8 bases at J, with 13 bases between the two ends. This CDR3 spans 13 amino acids. Germline-derived CDR1 and CDR2 are MGHDK and SYGVNS. The DNA of the CDR3 is TGTGCCAGCAGTGACGCAGGGGTTCGGGAAGCTTTCTTT. It translates to CASSDAGVREAFF.

The J gene is TRBJ2-1, the V gene TRBV7-9; D might be TRBD1 (5 bases). Germline lookup yields CDR1 SEHNR and CDR2 FQNEAQ (reference sequence). The V and J ends lost 5 bases and 6 bases respectively, with 17 bases between them. The CDR3 has 15 residues. CDR3 sequence (DNA): TGTGCCAGCAGCGCTGGCGTCCAGGGTCCCAATGAGCAGTTCTTC. Protein: CASSAGVQGPNEQFF. Complete variable domain (other parts from reference TRBV7-9 and TRBJ2-1): DTGVSQNPRHKITKRGQNVTFRCDPISEHNRLYWYRQTLGQGPEFLTYFQNEAQLEKSRLLSDRFSAERPKGSFSTLEIQRTEQGDSAMYLCASSAGVQGPNEQFFGPGTRLTVL.

This chain connects TRBV7-8 to TRBJ2-1; 8 bases match TRBD1. V was pared by 5 bases and J by 5 bases, with 8 bases of the junction left unmatched. Per germline, CDR1 SGHVS and CDR2 FQNEAQ. The CDR3 extends over 15 amino acids. This chain's CDR3 is CASSLTGGWDNEQFF. CDR3 in DNA: TGTGCCAGCAGCCTAACAGGGGGATGGGACAATGAGCAGTTCTTC.

This clone was picked up one time. V usage is TRBV9 and J usage is TRBJ1-6; D is ambiguous. V was cut by 4 bases and J by 8 bases, with 7 bases left in between. Germline-derived CDR1 and CDR2 are SGDLS and YYNGEE. This CDR3 is 12 amino acids long. CDR3 bases: TGTGCCAGCAGCCCATTAGATTCACCCCTCCACTTT. Translated, it gives CASSPLDSPLHF.

The chain has TRBV28 and TRBJ2-1, with TRBD2 identical over 7 bases. CDR1 is MDHEN, CDR2 SYDVKM, per germline. The CDR3 is 15 residues long. J was trimmed by 0 bases and V by 10 bases; bases with no gene match: 9. This CDR3 reads CATFSRTSSYNEQFF. CDR3 sequence (DNA): TGTGCCACCTTCTCGAGGACTAGCTCCTACAATGAGCAGTTCTTC.

This chain uses TRBV19 with TRBJ2-3, with 7 bases lining up with TRBD2. CDR1 is LNHDA, CDR2 SQIVND, per germline (reference sequence). Unmatched junction bases numbered 11, after V lost 6 bases and J lost 2 bases. The CDR3 runs 16 residues. CDR3 nucleotide sequence: TGTGCCAGTAGCTTACCTAGCGGCCCTTACACAGATACGCAGTATTTT. Translated: CASSLPSGPYTDTQYF.

The J gene is TRBJ1-5, the V gene TRBV28; 8 bases align to TRBD1. The CDR3 covers 15 residues. Per germline, CDR1 MDHEN and CDR2 SYDVKM. V gave up 6 bases and J gave up 4 bases; unmatched junction bases: 8. CDR3 nucleotide sequence: TGTGCCAGCAGCGTAACAGGGGGTGTTAATCAGCCCCAGCATTTT. Its translation is CASSVTGGVNQPQHF.

This clone has just a few counts. The chain is built from TRBV29-1 and TRBJ1-3; tentatively, D is TRBD1 (6 bases). CDR3 length: 15 amino acids. The V and J ends lost 4 bases and 0 bases respectively, with 13 bases between them. Germline CDR1 SQVTM, CDR2 ANQGSEA. CDR3: CSVAGGTGSGNTIYF. CDR3 sequence (DNA): TGCAGCGTTGCGGGGGGCACAGGCTCTGGAAACACCATATATTTT.

V is TRBV5-1 and J is TRBJ1-4, with D unclear. The CDR3 covers 13 residues. With 5 bases removed from V and 3 bases from J, the gap between germline ends came to 8 bases. Germline V CDR1 and CDR2: SGHRS, YFSETQ. The CDR3 sequence is CASRRIANEKLFF. In DNA, the CDR3 is TGCGCCAGCAGGAGAATTGCTAATGAAAAACTGTTTTTT.

The chain joins TRBV5-1 to TRBJ1-1, with 7 positions matching TRBD1. CDR1 and CDR2 from the germline V gene are SGHRS and YFSETQ. The CDR3 contains 15 residues. Losses at the gene ends were 2 bases for V and 5 bases for J; bases not matched to a gene: 9. This CDR3 reads CASSFRGGGETEAFF. The CDR3 DNA follows: TGCGCCAGCAGCTTTCGCGGAGGGGGCGAAACTGAAGCTTTCTTT.

The chain is built from TRBV19 and TRBJ2-6; D gene ambiguous. Germline CDR1 LNHDA, CDR2 SQIVND (reference sequence). Trimming removed 3 bases at V and 0 bases at J, with 3 bases between. The CDR3 is made up of 14 amino acids. The DNA of the CDR3 is TGTGCCAGTAGTATCAGCTCTGGGGCCAACGTCCTGACTTTC. It encodes CASSISSGANVLTF.

The chain is built from TRBV10-3 and TRBJ1-3; TRBD1 matches at 7 bases. This CDR3 comprises 17 residues. Germline CDR1 reads ENHRY; CDR2 reads SYGVKD. Trimming removed 4 bases from V and 0 bases from J; junction bases left unmatched: 9. The CDR3: CAISGLRQGHSGNTIYF. In nucleotides, the CDR3 is TGTGCCATCAGTGGGCTACGACAGGGACACTCTGGAAACACCATATATTTT.

The chain combines TRBV6-1 with TRBJ1-1; TRBD1 matches at 11 bases. The CDR3 is 17 residues long. With V trimmed by 0 bases and J by 7 bases, 10 bases remained unmatched. Germline CDR1 MNHNS, CDR2 SASEGT. The CDR3 here is CASSEAGTGGTYGEAFF. The CDR3 DNA reads as TGTGCCAGCAGTGAAGCTGGGACAGGGGGTACGTACGGTGAAGCTTTCTTT.

This sequence joins TRBV7-2 and TRBJ2-7; possibly TRBD2 for D (6 bases). Trimming shortened V by 1 base and J by 3 bases, and 16 bases separated the two germline ends. The germline CDR1 and CDR2 sequences are SGHTA and FQGNSA. CDR3 length equals 16 residues. For the CDR3, the DNA is TGTGCCAGCAGCTTAGGTGGGCAGGGCGGGATCTACGAGCAGTACTTC. Its protein product is CASSLGGQGGIYEQYF.

This rearrangement joins TRBV28 to TRBJ1-1, with TRBD1 as a possible D gene (5 bases). Germline CDR1 and CDR2: MDHEN and SYDVKM. Between the trimmed V and J ends, which lost 4 bases and 0 bases, there was a span of 15 bases. This CDR3 comprises 16 residues. In nucleotides, the CDR3 is TGTGCCAGCAGTTCTCCGGGACTGATCATGAACACTGAAGCTTTCTTT. It specifies CASSSPGLIMNTEAFF.

V is TRBV4-2 and J is TRBJ2-1; 11 bases map to TRBD2. The CDR3 is 17 residues long. The V gene end was trimmed by 0 bases and the J gene end by 0 bases; junction bases not matched to a gene: 1. CDR1 is LGHNA and CDR2 is YNFKEQ in the germline V gene. The CDR3 nucleotides are TGTGCCAGCAGCCAAGAGACTAGCGGGACCTCCTACAATGAGCAGTTCTTC. It translates to CASSQETSGTSYNEQFF.

V and J are TRBV30 and TRBJ1-4, with D possibly being TRBD1 (5 bases). The length of the CDR3 is 14 residues. CDR1 and CDR2 from the germline V gene are GTSNPN and SVGIG (reference sequence). Trimming shortened V by 2 bases and J by 4 bases, and 11 bases separated the two germline ends. CDR3 nucleotide sequence: TGTGCCTGGAGTCCGGGACTGAATAATGAAAAACTGTTTTTT. As protein: CAWSPGLNNEKLFF.